What follows are 8 T cell receptor beta chains derived from one specimen sequenced in a study of shared clonotypes between healthy human individuals. Cells designated naive CD8 were CD45RO-negative and were positively selected for CCR7, with terminally differentiated effector memory CD45RA+ cells excluded. TCRdb's copy holds only in-frame clones and misses some; the assay was immunoSEQ multiplex PCR. This sample carries 1.5 million to 2.5 million clones, 85% to 95% of them seen once, and the ten largest clones take approximately 1%. Sequencing used naive CD8+ T cells sorted from blood. These receptors originate from a man younger than 35 in good health.

V and J are TRBV7-9 and TRBJ2-5, with D maybe TRBD2 (5 bases). This CDR3 spans 16 amino acids. The V end was cut by 3 bases, the J end by 1 base, with 15 bases between. The germline gives CDR1 SEHNR, CDR2 FQNEAQ (reference sequence). The CDR3 DNA reads TGTGCCAGCAGCTTTAGCGAATCTACGTTCCAAGAGACCCAGTACTTC. Translation: CASSFSESTFQETQYF.

This clone appeared a single time. The chain carries TRBV7-8 and TRBJ2-5, with 8 nucleotides matching TRBD2. J lost 2 bases, V lost 5 bases, and 10 bases had no gene match. This CDR3 comprises 16 residues. Germline CDR1 reads SGHVS; CDR2 reads FQNEAQ. CDR3 bases: TGTGCCAGCAGCCCGAGCCCCGGGGGGGAACAAGAGACCCAGTACTTC. Its translation is CASSPSPGGEQETQYF.

The chain has TRBV5-1 and TRBJ1-3; D ambiguous. The CDR3 consists of 15 residues. CDR1 and CDR2 from the germline V gene are SGHRS and YFSETQ. V lost 2 bases and J 0 bases, leaving 9 bases between the germline ends. CDR3 protein: CASSFDVSSGNTIYF. The CDR3 DNA sequence: TGCGCCAGCAGCTTCGACGTCAGCTCTGGAAACACCATATATTTT.

Here the CDR3 DNA reads TGCGCCAGCAGCTTGGGGGACAGGGTAACAGATACGCAGTATTTT. This translates into CASSLGDRVTDTQYF. The rearrangement uses TRBV5-1 and TRBJ2-3; TRBD1 matches at 9 bases. CDR1 is SGHRS, CDR2 YFSETQ, per germline. The CDR3 consists of 15 residues. Losses at the gene ends were 0 bases for V and 3 bases for J; bases not matched to a gene: 2.

CDR3 in DNA: TGTGCCAGCAGTGACAATTTGGCAGGACCGAACAATTTAGAAAAGCATTTT. This gives the protein CASSDNLAGPNNLEKHF. The V call is TRBV2, the J call TRBJ1-5; D is unclear. The germline CDR1 and CDR2 sequences are SNHLY and FYNNEI. The CDR3 consists of 17 residues. Trimming pared 3 bases from V and 14 bases from J, leaving 29 bases between. The entire variable domain, with the rest obtained from reference TRBV2 and TRBJ1-5, is as follows: EPEVTQTPSHQVTQMGQEVILRCVPISNHLYFYWYRQILGQKVEFLVSFYNNEISEKSEIFDDQFSVERPDGSNFTLKIRSTKLEDSAMYFCASSDNLAGPNNLEKHFGDGTRLSIL.

This clone came up once. Written as DNA, the CDR3 is TGTGCCAGCTCACCGACAGGGTCGAACACTGAAGCTTTCTTT. As protein: CASSPTGSNTEAFF. The V gene is TRBV18, the J gene TRBJ1-1, with 7 bases identical to TRBD1. This CDR3 has 14 amino acids. V was pared by 3 bases and J by 1 base, with 2 bases of the junction left unmatched. Germline V gives CDR1 KGHSH, CDR2 LQKENI. Full variable domain (rest looked up from reference TRBV18 and TRBJ1-1): NAGVMQNPRHLVRRRGQEARLRCSPMKGHSHVYWYRQLPEEGLKFMVYLQKENIIDESGMPKERFSAEFPKEGPSILRIQQVVRGDSAAYFCASSPTGSNTEAFFGQGTRLTVV.

The chain uses TRBV28 and TRBJ2-6; D gene ambiguous. The CDR3 spans 15 residues. The germline V gene encodes CDR1 MDHEN and CDR2 SYDVKM. Trimming pared 0 bases from V and 0 bases from J, leaving 3 bases between. CDR3 in amino acids: CASSLWVSGANVLTF. The CDR3 DNA is TGTGCCAGCAGTTTATGGGTCTCTGGGGCCAACGTCCTGACTTTC.

This clone came up once. The rearrangement uses TRBV7-6 and TRBJ2-1, with D unclear. V was clipped by 4 bases and J by 5 bases, with 6 bases between them. In germline, CDR1 is SGHVS, CDR2 FNYEAQ. The CDR3 is made up of 12 amino acids. CDR3 in amino acids: CASSSLHNEQFF. CDR3 coding DNA: TGTGCCAGCAGCTCACTACACAATGAGCAGTTCTTC. Complete variable domain (other parts from reference TRBV7-6 and TRBJ2-1): GAGVSQSPRYKVTKRGQDVALRCDPISGHVSLYWYRQALGQGPEFLTYFNYEAQQDKSGLPNDRFSAERPEGSISTLTIQRTEQRDSAMYRCASSSLHNEQFFGPGTRLTVL.